The 10 T cell receptor beta chains below all came from one sample that was sequenced in a study of T cell responses to AZD1222 COVID-19 vaccine. The table came from immunoSEQ multiplex PCR; TCRdb's copy has only in-frame clones and leaves some out. The sample yields 65,000 to 95,000 clones, around 83% seen once. Sequencing was performed on peripheral blood, taken on day 0 of AZD1222 vaccination. All receptors come from an adult in good health.

The J gene is TRBJ2-7, the V gene TRBV9, with D perhaps matching TRBD2 (6 bases). V was trimmed by 0 bases and J by 1 base, leaving 20 bases between them. The CDR3 length is 18 residues. Germline CDR1 SGDLS, CDR2 YYNGEE. The CDR3: CASSVGPPGASESYEQYF. The CDR3 DNA reads TGTGCCAGCAGCGTAGGCCCCCCCGGGGCTAGCGAGTCCTACGAGCAGTACTTC.

The chain employs TRBV7-2 and TRBJ2-2; D call uncertain. The CDR3 has 14 amino acids. The V gene lost 0 bases and the J gene lost 3 bases, with 5 bases spanning the gap. The germline V gene encodes CDR1 SGHTA and CDR2 FQGNSA. CDR3 sequence (DNA): TGTGCCAGCAGCTTAGCCCCCCACACCGGGGAGCTGTTTTTT. The encoded protein is CASSLAPHTGELFF.

The chain employs TRBV28 and TRBJ1-6; 10 nucleotides align to TRBD1. The CDR3 runs 15 residues. From germline, CDR1 is MDHEN and CDR2 SYDVKM. J gave up 7 bases and V 6 bases, and 6 bases lay outside the gene matches. The CDR3, as DNA: TGTGCCAGCAGGGGGACAGGGGTCCTGAATTCACCCCTCCACTTT. Translation: CASRGTGVLNSPLHF.

Concerning this clone itself: Different DNA sequences within this sample yield the same CDR3. V is TRBV28 and J is TRBJ1-5, with D possibly being TRBD1 (6 bases). Trimming cost V 5 bases and J 6 bases, with 8 bases left between them. The CDR3 is 12 residues long. Germline V gene data show CDR1 as MDHEN and CDR2 as SYDVKM. CDR3 DNA: TGTGCCAGCAGTCAACAGGGTCAGCCCCAGCATTTT. Translating gives CASSQQGQPQHF.

V usage is TRBV6-5 and J usage is TRBJ2-7; no clear D. Germline assignment: CDR1 MNHEY and CDR2 SVGAGI. Trimming left V 7 bases short and J 9 bases short, with 19 bases between. The CDR3 consists of 13 residues. CDR3 residues: CASTDSNRIRQYF. CDR3 sequence (DNA): TGTGCCAGCACCGATTCGAATAGGATTCGGCAGTACTTC.

The chain is built from TRBV28 and TRBJ1-2; D remains ambiguous. Deletions cut 5 bases from V and 0 bases from J, with 13 bases between. Germline CDR1 reads MDHEN; CDR2 reads SYDVKM. This CDR3 spans 15 amino acids. CDR3 in DNA: TGTGCCAGCAGTCACGGGCGGAAGGCTAACTATGGCTACACCTTC. It yields the protein CASSHGRKANYGYTF.

J is TRBJ2-7 and V is TRBV18, with 7 bases that match TRBD2. The trim removed 4 bases at V and 7 bases at J, leaving 13 bases unmatched. Germline V gene data show CDR1 as KGHSH and CDR2 as LQKENI. This CDR3 has 15 amino acids. CDR3 residues: CASSLLAGETGEQYF. As DNA, the CDR3 is TGTGCCAGCTCACTACTTGCGGGGGAGACGGGGGAGCAGTACTTC. The full variable domain, completed using reference TRBV18 and TRBJ2-7, is NAGVMQNPRHLVRRRGQEARLRCSPMKGHSHVYWYRQLPEEGLKFMVYLQKENIIDESGMPKERFSAEFPKEGPSILRIQQVVRGDSAAYFCASSLLAGETGEQYFGPGTRLTVT.

This chain links TRBV5-1 with TRBJ1-2, with D uncertain. V lost 6 bases, J lost 2 bases, and 14 bases lay in between. The CDR3 is made up of 14 amino acids. Germline V gene lookup returns CDR1 SGHRS and CDR2 YFSETQ. CDR3 residues: CASNVSPGNYGYTF. The CDR3 DNA reads TGCGCCAGCAACGTATCCCCGGGGAACTATGGCTACACCTTC.

The chain joins TRBV27 to TRBJ2-7; perhaps TRBD2 as D (7 bases). Between the trimmed V and J ends, which lost 4 bases and 6 bases, there was a span of 19 bases. The length of the CDR3 is 15 residues. The germline CDR1 and CDR2 sequences are MNHEY and SMNVEV (reference sequence). CDR3 sequence: CASSWKRGAHSEQYF. The DNA for the CDR3 is TGTGCCAGCAGTTGGAAACGGGGGGCCCACTCCGAGCAGTACTTC.

V and J are TRBV7-6 and TRBJ2-2; TRBD2 matches 10 bases. Germline V gives CDR1 SGHVS, CDR2 FNYEAQ. J lost 3 bases, V lost 2 bases, and 9 bases had no gene match. The CDR3 covers 18 residues. The CDR3 DNA is TGTGCCAGCAGCTTAAGGATAGCGGGGGGCCAGGACACCGGGGAGCTGTTTTTT. Protein product: CASSLRIAGGQDTGELFF.